This T cell receptor (beta chain) was observed in a study of blood T cells in healthy people across ages (dated by TCRdb to the mid-2010s). For the wider study: In model experiments, template switching captured roughly one uniquely barcoded TCR beta cDNA molecule for every two T cells. Using deep sequencing normalized with unique cDNA molecular identifiers, the study measured how TCR beta repertoire diversity changes with age. The donors were divided into four age groups: young (average around 16 years), middle-aged (approximately 39), aged (about 60) and long-lived (82). Donors of different ages were randomly distributed across sequencing lanes to avoid experimental bias. Two additional independent replicas of 1 million unique cDNA reads from the same blood draw were analyzed for two donors (one aged 18 to 29 and one aged 80 or older).

Relative to germline, V is 5 bases shorter and J is 7 bases shorter, with 21 bases between their ends. The CDR3 goes from the cysteine to the phenylalanine over 15 residues. The read is trimmed to its CDR3 DNA, 45 bases read in frame from base 1. Libraries were built with 5' RACE. The instrument given in TCRdb is Illumina HiSeq 2500. A second roughly 6 to 12 cycle PCR used a sample-barcoded 5' primer and a J-beta primer mix. Each TCR beta cDNA molecule received a unique molecular identifier from a template-switch 5' adaptor carrying 12 random nucleotides. Each sample yielded at least 3 million CDR3-containing paired-end reads. The Mint cDNA synthesis kit, primed by a TRBC-specific oligonucleotide, was used to synthesize first-strand cDNA from all RNA. All cDNA was treated with uracil-DNA glycosylase and then went through a first 18-cycle PCR with the universal primers M1SS and BC2_uni_R. As for the authors' bioinformatics: For normalization, 1 million high-quality reads, each with a distinct molecular identifier, were randomly selected from each sample. Instead of being binned into consensus sequences, reads with shared molecular identifiers were discarded. MiTCR, with a Q25 quality threshold and the strictest error-elimination algorithm, was used for CDR3 identification, clonotype clustering and error correction. A nonparametric unseen species model with Euler transformation was used to estimate lower-bound total TCR beta diversity. In-frame beta chains were kept once TCRdb had trimmed the public reads at Q25 with fastp and called clones with MiXCR. Rows with a matching CDR3 protein are joined into one entry that keeps the most common DNA and genes. The V and J calls were not made by the authors but by TCRdb's processing. In this sample the table shows around 990,000 distinct CDR3 sequences, 35% to 45% of which occur a single time. The top ten hold about an eighth of the sample.

Broad study findings and their caveats: The CMV infection status of donors was not known, potentially confounding age-related changes in expanded clonotypes. The percentage of naive T cells measured by flow cytometry correlated strongly with observed TCR beta diversity. Conclusive comparison of naive and antigen-experienced compartments was prevented by the profiling of bulk unsorted PBMCs. Observed TCR beta diversity per million T cells fell roughly linearly with age, and a significant reduction was already apparent by age about 43. Estimates of total diversity based on one million sequenced T cells were regarded as lower bounds and as underestimates. The long-lived group showed more naive CD4+ T cells, fewer expanded clones and increased TCR diversity than the aged group, suggesting age selection.

This clonotype was counted a few times. No cognate antigen has been identified for it. Per-nucleotide qualities are absent, and no much larger clonotype sits a single base away. The 35 to 40 donors, aged roughly 6 to 100 years, were systemically healthy Caucasian individuals from Russia. Each donor gave about 9.2 milliliters of peripheral blood, drawn into EDTA-treated Vacutainer tubes. Ficoll-Paque density-gradient centrifugation was used to isolate PBMCs, with at least 7 million obtained per sample. Total RNA was extracted from PBMCs with Trizol reagent, with at least 6 micrograms obtained per sample. For every donor, flow cytometry on a PBMC aliquot measured the percentage of naive CD45RAhigh/CD27high T cells.

The source of this sequence is a man younger than 35 in good health. The chain was built from TRBV12-3 or TRBV12-4 and TRBJ2-7; a tentative D match to TRBD1 spans 6 bases. Material: blood. The nucleotide sequence reads as follows: TGTGCCAGCAGTAAGACAGGCGGCGGTTTGAATGAGCAGTACTTC. Its protein is CASSKTGGGLNEQYF.